A selection of T cell receptor beta chains follows, all from one sample in a study of T cell repertoires in cytomegalovirus infection. TCRdb used MiXCR to reprocess the reads, holding one entry per CDR3 protein. The sample yields 600,000 to 800,000 distinct CDR3 sequences, more than 20% seen once. Material: CD8+ T cells from PBMCs. Receptor source: a human donor in good health (CMV status not recorded). Some clones in this sample may be carry-over from other donors' samples. CDR3s include the opening cysteine and the closing phenylalanine or tryptophan. A D gene is named only where the DNA matches it firmly. Some rows have no size entry. The others give once, few or many, or a class for an expanded clone.

J gene | CDR3 length | D gene | V gene | clone size | CDR3 DNA | CDR3 protein
TRBJ2-7 | 14 | TRBD1 | TRBV14 | few | TGTGCCAGCAGCCCCGGAAGGGGGCCTTACGAGCAGTACTTC | CASSPGRGPYEQYF
TRBJ1-1 | 12 | - | TRBV7-8 | few | TGTGCCAGCAGCTTGTCAATAACTGAAGCTTTCTTT | CASSLSITEAFF
TRBJ2-1 | 13 | - | TRBV27 | many | TGTGCCAGCAGTTTAGCCCGTCTCAATGAGCAGTTCTTC | CASSLARLNEQFF
TRBJ2-7 | 11 | - | TRBV29-1 | few | TGCAGCGCCTATGATACCTACGAGCAGTACTTC | CSAYDTYEQYF
TRBJ2-5 | 15 | TRBD1 | TRBV13 | - | TGTGCCAGCAACAGACCTCGGGACAGCCAAGAGACCCAGTACTTC | CASNRPRDSQETQYF
TRBJ1-5 | 14 | - | TRBV6-2/TRBV6-3 | few | TGTGCCAGCAGTATCGCCCCGAGCAGTCAGCCCCAGCATTTT | CASSIAPSSQPQHF
TRBJ2-2 | 12 | - | TRBV29-1 | few | TGCAGCGTTACCAGGGGTACCGGGGAGCTGTTTTTT | CSVTRGTGELFF
TRBJ2-5 | 13 | TRBD1 | TRBV12-3/TRBV12-4 | many | TGTGCCAGCAGACGGGACAGATGGGAGACCCAGTACTTC | CASRRDRWETQYF
TRBJ2-1 | 13 | - | TRBV6-1 | many | TGTGCCAGCAGTTATTACTCCCGGAATGAGCAGTTCTTC | CASSYYSRNEQFF
TRBJ1-1 | 11 | - | TRBV18 | - | TGTGCCAGCTCACCATCAGTTGAAGCTTTCTTT | CASSPSVEAFF
TRBJ2-3 | 14 | - | TRBV19 | - | TGTGCCAGTAGTCCTTCAGGGTTCGCAGATACGCAGTATTTT | CASSPSGFADTQYF
TRBJ2-7 | 14 | - | TRBV5-5 | few | TGTGCCAGCAACCCCAGGGGGGCAATCTACGAGCAGTACTTC | CASNPRGAIYEQYF
TRBJ2-5 | 17 | - | TRBV12-3/TRBV12-4 | - | TGTGCCAGCAGTTTCTGGGCCGGGGGTCAGTACCAAGAGACCCAGTACTTC | CASSFWAGGQYQETQYF
TRBJ2-5 | 15 | - | TRBV4-1 | - | TGCGCCAGCAGCCAAGACCCGCGGAGGGGTGGGACCCAGTACTTC | CASSQDPRRGGTQYF
TRBJ1-1 | 12 | TRBD1 | TRBV7-6 | many | TGTGCCAGCAGCGCAGGGGGCGGTGAAGCTTTCTTT | CASSAGGGEAFF